Detailed here is one TCR beta chain. The germline CDR1 and CDR2 sequences are SNHLY and FYNNEI. CDR3 size: 15 residues. With V trimmed by 5 bases and J by 6 bases, 8 bases remained unmatched. Seattle's enrolled individuals joined amid active infection and were then monitored longitudinally. The sample belongs to a study of blood T cell repertoires in COVID-19. Study details: Donors in the United States, Italy and Spain gave samples during acute or convalescent COVID-19.

As handled by the study authors: From reference gene primer amplification, estimates of nucleated cell counts were derived. Here immunoSEQ multiplex PCR was the method, and the copy in TCRdb shows in-frame clones only, minus some. That table furnishes V, J and clone size, whereas the DNA furnished D and trimming. The data contain 250,000 to 350,000 clones, 80% to 90% of them seen just once; the ten biggest clones take up under 15%. The source material was peripheral blood. The receptor's source is a woman in her 70s with COVID-19, enrolled during active disease. The chain carries TRBV2 and TRBJ2-2, with 8 bases lining up with TRBD1. The CDR3 region is CASSIGQGRAGELFF. The CDR3 coding sequence is TGTGCCAGCAGTATAGGACAGGGCAGAGCCGGGGAGCTGTTTTTT.